Described below is a single T cell receptor beta chain sequence and its context. Its cognate antigen is unknown. This entry comes from a study of CD8+CD57+ T cells in acquired aplastic anemia. Overall study: Each DNA sample taken from sorted CD4+ and CD8+ cells came to 3.2 ug on average. General observations from the study: Patients and controls had in common 25 to 30 CD8+ CDR3 sequences.

Trimming took off 3 bases at V and 1 base at J, with 6 bases between the two ends. The germline gives CDR1 SQVTM, CDR2 ANQGSEA. The CDR3 covers 12 residues. CD8+CD57+ cell expansion, shown by flow cytometry, had occurred in the patients selected for sequencing. No patient had been given any therapy when blood was sampled. Genomic DNA, serving as template, underwent TCR beta VDJ and CDR3 profiling. TCRdb processed the reads anew with MiXCR; each CDR3 protein has one entry. The sample lists roughly 180,000 distinct CDR3 sequences; around 50% were seen once. This receptor was taken from a human donor with aplastic anemia. The J gene is TRBJ1-1, the V gene TRBV29-1, with no clear D. Sample: sorted CD4+, CD8+, or CD8+CD57+ T cells (not recorded which) from PBMCs. The CDR3 loop is CSVEISNTEAFF. DNA of the CDR3: TGCAGCGTTGAGATCTCGAACACTGAAGCTTTCTTT.